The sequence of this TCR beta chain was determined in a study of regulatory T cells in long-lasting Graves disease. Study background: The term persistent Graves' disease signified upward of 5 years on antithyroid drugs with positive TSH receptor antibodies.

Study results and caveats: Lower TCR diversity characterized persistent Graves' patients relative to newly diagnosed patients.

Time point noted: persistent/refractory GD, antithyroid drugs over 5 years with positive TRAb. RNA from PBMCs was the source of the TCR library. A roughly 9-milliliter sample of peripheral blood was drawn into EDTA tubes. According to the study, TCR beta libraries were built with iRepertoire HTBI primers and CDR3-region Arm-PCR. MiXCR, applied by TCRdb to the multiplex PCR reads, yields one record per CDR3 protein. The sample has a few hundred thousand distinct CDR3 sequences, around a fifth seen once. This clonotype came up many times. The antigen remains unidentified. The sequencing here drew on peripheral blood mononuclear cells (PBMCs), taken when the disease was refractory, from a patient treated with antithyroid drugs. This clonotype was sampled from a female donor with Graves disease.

CDR3 amino acids: CASSLGGRNEKLFF. The CDR3 nucleotides read TGCGCCAGCAGCTTGGGGGGGAGGAATGAAAAACTGTTTTTT. The chain joins TRBV5-1 to TRBJ1-4; possible D gene TRBD1, 5 bases. V was cut by 0 bases and J by 5 bases, with 8 bases left in between. The CDR3 is 14 amino acids. Germline CDR1 reads SGHRS; CDR2 reads YFSETQ.